Below are 29 T cell receptor beta chains sequenced from a single sample in a study of blood T cell repertoires in COVID-19. Assay used: immunoSEQ multiplex PCR; TCRdb lists only in-frame clones, some missing. The sample comprises about half a million clones, over 75% of which are singletons, and roughly 3.2% rests with the top ten. The sample taken for sequencing was peripheral blood. Receptors were obtained from a human donor in a cohort sampled during active COVID-19.

The chain uses TRBV27 and TRBJ1-1; D call uncertain. The V end lost 5 bases, the J end lost 1 base, and 8 bases lay between the germline ends. Germline lookup yields CDR1 MNHEY and CDR2 SMNVEV (reference sequence). The CDR3 spans 13 residues. This chain's CDR3 is CASSKTRNTEAFF. The DNA of the CDR3 is TGTGCCAGCAGTAAAACACGGAACACTGAAGCTTTCTTT.

The gene calls are TRBV7-9 and TRBJ1-5; TRBD1 aligns across 7 bases. J lost 4 bases, V lost 1 base, and 1 base had no gene match. Germline values: CDR1 SEHNR, CDR2 FQNEAQ (reference sequence). The CDR3 is 14 amino acids. CDR3 in DNA: TGTGCCAGCAGCTTAGGCAGGGGGAATCAGCCCCAGCATTTT. As protein: CASSLGRGNQPQHF. Filled out from reference TRBV7-9 and TRBJ1-5, the complete variable domain reads DTGVSQNPRHKITKRGQNVTFRCDPISEHNRLYWYRQTLGQGPEFLTYFQNEAQLEKSRLLSDRFSAERPKGSFSTLEIQRTEQGDSAMYLCASSLGRGNQPQHFGDGTRLSIL.

The chain is built from TRBV7-3 and TRBJ1-1; perhaps TRBD1 as D (5 bases). The ends were cut back, 2 bases at V and 2 bases at J, with 18 bases in the middle. The CDR3 length is 17 residues. Germline CDR1 reads SGHTA; CDR2 reads FQGTGA. The CDR3 sequence: CASSLWPQNGGNTEAFF. Here the CDR3 DNA reads TGTGCCAGCAGCTTATGGCCCCAGAACGGGGGAAACACTGAAGCTTTCTTT.

The chain is built from TRBV24-1 and TRBJ2-5; D perhaps matches TRBD2 (5 bases). This CDR3 comprises 13 residues. V gave up 6 bases and J gave up 7 bases, with 14 bases separating them. Germline V gene lookup returns CDR1 KGHDR and CDR2 SFDVKD. The CDR3 region is CATSQDGVRTQYF. In DNA form, the CDR3 reads TGTGCCACCAGTCAGGACGGGGTAAGGACCCAGTACTTC.

This chain joins TRBV4-2 and TRBJ1-4, with 7 positions matching TRBD1. J gave up 7 bases and V 0 bases, and 8 bases lay outside the gene matches. Germline loops: CDR1 LGHNA, CDR2 YNFKEQ. The CDR3 loop spans 16 amino acids. The CDR3 DNA reads as TGTGCCAGCAGCCAAGATAGGGGACAGTCAAGTGAAAAACTGTTTTTT. Translated: CASSQDRGQSSEKLFF.

The rearrangement uses TRBV19 and TRBJ2-3; 9 nucleotides line up with TRBD1. Germline CDR1 is LNHDA and CDR2 is SQIVND (reference sequence). V lost 3 bases and J lost 7; bases outside the gene matches: 11. The CDR3 is 16 residues long. The CDR3 sequence: CASSIAGTGILNTQYF. CDR3 coding DNA: TGTGCCAGTAGTATCGCCGGGACAGGGATTCTAAATACGCAGTATTTT.

This clone was seen just once. The V and J genes are TRBV3-1 (or the pseudogene TRBV3-2) and TRBJ2-7; 9 bases match TRBD2. Trimming at V came to 8 bases and at J to 4 bases, leaving 15 bases not matched to a gene. CDR1 and CDR2 (germline): LGHDT, YNNKEL (reference sequence). CDR3 size: 16 residues. The CDR3 sequence: CASAFSGASGKYEQYF. The CDR3 bases are TGTGCCAGCGCCTTTTCTGGGGCTAGCGGGAAATACGAGCAGTACTTC.

The rearrangement uses TRBV11-3 and TRBJ1-3; 8 bases map to TRBD1. Per the germline V gene, CDR1 is SGHNT and CDR2 is YENEEA. The length of the CDR3 is 15 residues. Germline trimming cut 5 bases from V and 2 bases from J; bases unmatched to any gene: 5. CDR3 nucleotide sequence: TGTGCCAGCAGCCCGACAGGGGTTACTGGAAACACCATATATTTT. This sequence encodes CASSPTGVTGNTIYF.

This clone has just one count. The CDR3 sequence: CASSFRGREGYTF. CDR3 nucleotide sequence: TGTGCCAGCAGTTTTAGAGGGCGCGAAGGCTACACCTTC. The rearrangement uses TRBV12-3 or TRBV12-4 and TRBJ1-2, with D unclear. The CDR3 is 13 amino acids. Trimming left V 3 bases short and J 8 bases short, with 13 bases between.

The gene calls are TRBV3-1 (or the pseudogene TRBV3-2) and TRBJ2-1; D remains unclear. Per germline, CDR1 LGHDT and CDR2 YNNKEL (reference sequence). CDR3 length equals 12 residues. Trimming stripped 6 bases from V and 7 bases from J, with 10 bases between. The CDR3 spells CASRQNGNEQFF. CDR3 nucleotides: TGTGCCAGCAGGCAAAACGGGAATGAGCAGTTCTTC.

J is TRBJ1-1 and V is TRBV9, with D possibly matching TRBD1 (5 bases). V was cut by 0 bases and J by 5 bases, with 11 bases left in between. The germline V gene has CDR1 SGDLS and CDR2 YYNGEE. The CDR3 contains 14 residues. CDR3 sequence reads: CASSVASRATEAFF. CDR3 DNA sequence: TGTGCCAGCAGCGTAGCATCCAGGGCTACTGAAGCTTTCTTT.

The chain links TRBV6-5 to TRBJ2-5, with TRBD2 identical over 7 bases. Germline V gene data show CDR1 as MNHEY and CDR2 as SVGAGI. This CDR3 is 14 amino acids long. The J segment lost 4 bases and the V segment lost 10 bases, leaving 12 bases of the junction unmatched. CDR3 coding DNA: TGTGCCACCTCAACGGGGGGAGGGGTAGAGACCCAGTACTTC. This translates into CATSTGGGVETQYF.

Concerning this clone itself: This CDR3 is also generated by other DNA sequences in the sample. V is TRBV20-1 and J is TRBJ2-7; D is ambiguous. Trimming took off 1 base at V and 3 bases at J, with 4 bases between the two ends. Looked up from germline, CDR1 is DFQATT and CDR2 is SNEGSKA (reference sequence). The CDR3 has 11 residues. CDR3 region: CSARVDYEQYF. The CDR3 DNA follows: TGCAGTGCTAGAGTAGACTACGAGCAGTACTTC.

The chain employs TRBV5-6 and TRBJ2-3, with D perhaps matching TRBD2 (6 bases). Trimming left V 3 bases short and J 8 bases short, with 19 bases between. Germline-derived CDR1 and CDR2 are SGHDT and YYEEEE. The CDR3 loop spans 15 amino acids. The CDR3 nucleotides are TGTGCCAGCAGCTACCTGGTCACAGGAGGGGTTACGCAGTATTTT. Protein: CASSYLVTGGVTQYF.

The chain joins TRBV30 to TRBJ1-1, with D possibly TRBD1 on 6 matching bases. The CDR3 totals 12 residues. The V end was cut by 5 bases, the J end by 3 bases, with 10 bases between. CDR1 GTSNPN and CDR2 SVGIG come from the germline V gene (reference sequence). CDR3 region: CAWARGYTEAFF. In nucleotides, the CDR3 is TGTGCCTGGGCCAGGGGCTACACTGAAGCTTTCTTT.

The chain carries TRBV19 and TRBJ2-5; D not resolved. The V gene's germline CDR1 is LNHDA and CDR2 SQIVND (reference sequence). The CDR3 length is 13 residues. V lost 4 bases and J lost 0, with 6 bases in between. The CDR3 bases are TGTGCCAGTAGTACGGTTCACCAAGAGACCCAGTACTTC. This codes for CASSTVHQETQYF.

The chain couples TRBV30 to TRBJ2-1, with 8 bases aligning to TRBD2. The CDR3 loop spans 13 amino acids. J gave up 6 bases and V 4 bases, and 5 bases lay outside the gene matches. Germline V CDR1 and CDR2: GTSNPN, SVGIG (reference sequence). CDR3 in DNA: TGTGCCTGGACCCGGGGGGGGCCCAATGAGCAGTTCTTC. Residues: CAWTRGGPNEQFF. The variable domain in full, with the rest retrieved from reference TRBV30 and TRBJ2-1, is SQTIHQWPATLVQPVGSPLSLECTVEGTSNPNLYWYRQAAGRGLQLLFYSVGIGQISSEVPQNLSASRPQDRQFILSSKKLLLSDSGFYLCAWTRGGPNEQFFGPGTRLTVL.

V gene TRBV10-2 combines with J gene TRBJ2-7; 10 bases fit TRBD2. CDR1 and CDR2 (germline): WSHSY, SAAADI. CDR3 size: 14 residues. The V and J ends lost 5 bases and 6 bases, in that order; junction bases with no gene match: 7. The CDR3 DNA is TGCGCCAGCAGTCCCTTAGCGGGAGGCCCCGAGCAGTACTTC. Amino acids: CASSPLAGGPEQYF.

The chain uses TRBV18 and TRBJ2-2, with D possibly matching TRBD1 (5 bases). V lost 4 bases and J lost 6, with 15 bases in between. The CDR3 loop spans 15 amino acids. Germline CDR1 KGHSH, CDR2 LQKENI. The DNA for the CDR3 is TGTGCCAGCTCACTTGGACAAATGGCAGCCGGGGAGCTGTTTTTT. Translation gives CASSLGQMAAGELFF.

The chain uses TRBV19 and TRBJ1-2; TRBD1 aligns across 11 bases. This CDR3 comprises 15 residues. Germline V gene data show CDR1 as LNHDA and CDR2 as SQIVND (reference sequence). V lost 6 bases and J lost 7; bases outside the gene matches: 10. CDR3 in amino acids: CASSIPGQGVSGYTF. The CDR3 region has the DNA TGTGCCAGTAGCATTCCGGGACAGGGGGTCTCTGGCTACACCTTC.

The rearrangement joins TRBV6-5 to TRBJ1-3; 9 bases are a match to TRBD1. The germline CDR1 and CDR2 sequences are MNHEY and SVGAGI. V lost 9 bases, J lost 2 bases, and 5 bases stayed unmatched. The CDR3 is made up of 14 amino acids. Here the CDR3 DNA reads TGTGCCAGGGGGACAGGGAGTACTGGAAACACCATATATTTT. It translates to CARGTGSTGNTIYF.

The rearrangement joins TRBV18 to TRBJ1-4; no clear D. The CDR3 totals 17 residues. V was clipped by 1 base and J by 0 bases, with 12 bases between them. Germline V gene lookup returns CDR1 KGHSH and CDR2 LQKENI. The CDR3 loop is CASSPRSDSATNEKLFF. As DNA, the CDR3 is TGTGCCAGCTCACCACGGAGTGACTCCGCAACTAATGAAAAACTGTTTTTT. Supplemented by reference TRBV18 and TRBJ1-4, the full variable domain reads NAGVMQNPRHLVRRRGQEARLRCSPMKGHSHVYWYRQLPEEGLKFMVYLQKENIIDESGMPKERFSAEFPKEGPSILRIQQVVRGDSAAYFCASSPRSDSATNEKLFFGSGTQLSVL.

Details on this clone: Germline and junction disagree at one end, which may indicate a read error. The V gene is TRBV28, the J gene TRBJ2-5; TRBD2 matches at 7 bases. The CDR3 spans 11 residues. Germline values: CDR1 MDHEN, CDR2 SYDVKM. The CDR3, as DNA: TGCGGATCCCGGGGGGACGAGACCCAGTACTTC. Its protein is CGSRGDETQYF.

This clone has only one observation. J is TRBJ2-5 and V is TRBV3-1 (or the pseudogene TRBV3-2); tentatively, D is TRBD2 (5 bases). The CDR3 contains 17 residues. CDR1 and CDR2 (germline): LGHDT, YNNKEL (reference sequence). Trimming removed 0 bases from V and 1 base from J, with 15 bases in between. CDR3 in amino acids: CASSQERTGSPQETQYF. In DNA form, the CDR3 reads TGTGCCAGCAGCCAAGAAAGGACGGGATCCCCCCAAGAGACCCAGTACTTC.

The chain joins TRBV5-6 to TRBJ1-3, with D maybe TRBD1 (5 bases). Germline V CDR1 and CDR2: SGHDT, YYEEEE. V was shortened by 1 base and J by 7 bases, with 9 bases between the two germline ends. CDR3 length: 13 residues. CDR3 bases: TGTGCCAGCAGCTTGATGGAGGGGAACACCATATATTTT. Its protein is CASSLMEGNTIYF.

V and J are TRBV19 and TRBJ2-2, with a weak D call TRBD2 (5 bases). The V gene's germline CDR1 is LNHDA and CDR2 SQIVND (reference sequence). CDR3 size: 14 residues. The V end lost 10 bases, the J end lost 4 bases, and 16 bases lay between the germline ends. The CDR3 DNA is TGTGCCACCCCAGCCGGGATAGGCACCGGGGAGCTGTTTTTT. Translated: CATPAGIGTGELFF.

V usage is TRBV28 and J usage is TRBJ1-2; TRBD1 agrees at 10 bases. The length of the CDR3 is 15 residues. Germline CDR1 and CDR2: MDHEN and SYDVKM. V gave up 6 bases and J gave up 4 bases; unmatched junction bases: 8. Written as DNA, the CDR3 is TGTGCCAGCAGGCCGCGGGGGGACAGGGGCTATGGCTACACCTTC. Translating it yields CASRPRGDRGYGYTF.

The rearrangement uses TRBV3-1 (or the pseudogene TRBV3-2) and TRBJ1-1; a possible D gene is TRBD1 (5 bases). The V and J ends lost 4 bases and 4 bases respectively, with 16 bases between them. The CDR3 length is 15 residues. Germline CDR1 and CDR2: LGHDT and YNNKEL (reference sequence). CDR3 nucleotide sequence: TGTGCCAGCAGCCCCAGGGTCGGGGGGATCACTGAAGCTTTCTTT. It codes for CASSPRVGGITEAFF.

The V call is TRBV7-6, the J call TRBJ2-1; 9 bases line up with TRBD2. The CDR3 consists of 15 residues. The germline CDR1 and CDR2 sequences are SGHVS and FNYEAQ. J gave up 8 bases and V 3 bases, and 8 bases lay outside the gene matches. Written as DNA, the CDR3 is TGTGCCAGCAGCTTGTCTAGCGGGGAGGGGTATGAGCAGTTCTTC. Residues: CASSLSSGEGYEQFF.